The 6 T cell receptor beta chains below were found in one sample sequenced in a study of shared clonotypes between healthy human individuals. TCRdb's copy holds only in-frame clones and misses some; the assay was immunoSEQ multiplex PCR. The data contain about 2.3 million clones, around 92% of them singletons. What was sequenced was naive CD4+ T cells from PBMCs. Subset given: CD45RA+ positively selected. The origin of the receptors is a young man in good health. Some clones in this sample may be carry-over from other donors' samples.

The chain has TRBV5-1 and TRBJ2-7; no clear D gene. V lost 0 bases, J lost 0 bases, and 7 bases lay in between. Germline V lookup: CDR1 SGHRS, CDR2 YFSETQ. The CDR3 length is 14 residues. DNA for the CDR3: TGCGCCAGCAGCTTGGGAACAGACTCCTACGAGCAGTACTTC. It codes for CASSLGTDSYEQYF. The full variable domain, rest sourced from reference TRBV5-1 and TRBJ2-7, is KAGVTQTPRYLIKTRGQQVTLSCSPISGHRSVSWYQQTPGQGLQFLFEYFSETQRNKGNFPGRFSGRQFSNSRSEMNVSTLELGDSALYLCASSLGTDSYEQYFGPGTRLTVT.

This chain joins TRBV7-9 and TRBJ1-6; no clear D gene. Germline values: CDR1 SEHNR, CDR2 FQNEAQ (reference sequence). V lost 1 base and J 8 bases, leaving 6 bases between the germline ends. This CDR3 is 13 amino acids long. Here the CDR3 DNA reads TGTGCCAGCAGCTTAGTGCGAGATTCACCCCTCCACTTT. Protein: CASSLVRDSPLHF.

The chain recombines TRBV7-9 with TRBJ2-1; no clear D. This CDR3 has 11 residues. The V end lost 5 bases, the J end lost 12 bases, and 11 bases lay between the germline ends. Germline CDR1 reads SEHNR; CDR2 reads FQNEAQ (reference sequence). CDR3 nucleotide sequence: TGTGCCAGCAGCCCCGAAGGGCCGCAGTTCTTC. Its protein product is CASSPEGPQFF.

The chain combines TRBV18 with TRBJ2-4, with TRBD1 as a possible D gene (5 bases). The CDR3 has 16 amino acids. The germline V and J ends were trimmed by 4 bases and 3 bases, with 16 bases remaining between them. The germline V gene encodes CDR1 KGHSH and CDR2 LQKENI. CDR3 nucleotides: TGTGCCAGCTCACGAGACAGCTCCATTAGCAAAAACATTCAGTACTTC. As protein: CASSRDSSISKNIQYF.

J is TRBJ2-7 and V is TRBV11-2; 7 nucleotides align to TRBD2. In germline, CDR1 is SGHAT, CDR2 FQNNGV. V lost 6 bases, J lost 3 bases, and 14 bases stayed unmatched. The CDR3 spans 16 residues. The CDR3 DNA reads as TGTGCCAGCAGTCCATCACTAGCGCGTACCAACTACGAGCAGTACTTC. Its protein product is CASSPSLARTNYEQYF. Full variable domain (rest looked up from reference TRBV11-2 and TRBJ2-7): EAGVAQSPRYKIIEKRQSVAFWCNPISGHATLYWYQQILGQGPKLLIQFQNNGVVDDSQLPKDRFSAERLKGVDSTLKIQPAKLEDSAVYLCASSPSLARTNYEQYFGPGTRLTVT.

The chain recombines TRBV11-2 with TRBJ1-3; possible D gene TRBD1, 5 bases. Germline loops: CDR1 SGHAT, CDR2 FQNNGV. The V end was cut by 1 base, the J end by 2 bases, with 12 bases between. This CDR3 spans 16 amino acids. CDR3 sequence reads: CASSLVRQGTGNTIYF. Here the CDR3 DNA reads TGTGCCAGCAGCTTAGTGAGGCAGGGAACTGGAAACACCATATATTTT.